What follows is one TCR beta chain and its context. Primers for the PCR totalled 60 Vbeta and 13 Jbeta. Clones were read by immunoSEQ multiplex PCR, and TCRdb kept only the in-frame ones, dropping some. This sample has about 160,000 clones; approximately 78% occur once, and the top ten carry about 1.9%. The CDR3 consists of 15 residues. Trimming removed 0 bases from V and 3 bases from J, with 9 bases in between. The V gene's germline CDR1 is LNHNV and CDR2 YYDKDF (reference sequence). This record belongs to a study of cytomegalovirus exposure and HLA in healthy donors. Sequenced input: PBMCs. This rearrangement joins TRBV15 to TRBJ2-1, with D hard to call. The clonotype was recovered from a woman between 18 and 30 years old in good health and CMV-seronegative. CDR3 loop: CATSRDPVSYNEQFF. For the CDR3, the DNA is TGTGCCACCAGCAGAGATCCGGTAAGCTACAATGAGCAGTTCTTC.